This TCR beta chain was recovered during a study of T cells after yellow fever vaccination. Study overall: With SMART-Seq v4 Ultra Low Input, the fractions containing low cell numbers were prepared.

Per germline, CDR1 SGHTA and CDR2 FQGNSA. This CDR3 contains 13 residues. Between the trimmed V and J ends, which lost 2 bases and 7 bases, there was a span of 9 bases. In making TCR cDNA, 5'RACE template switching added a universal primer site and UMIs to it. TCRdb re-analysed the 5' RACE reads in MiXCR, keeping a single row per CDR3 protein. The sample includes some 560,000 distinct CDR3 sequences, roughly a sixth of them seen just once. This clonotype appeared a few times. The chain employs TRBV7-2 and TRBJ2-1; D gene uncertain. Sample: PBMCs, taken more than 4 days after the first yellow fever vaccination. This TCR was sampled from a man aged 18 to 30 who received the YFV17D yellow fever vaccine. The CDR3 region has the DNA TGTGCCAGCAGCTTATGGGTACGTAATGAGCAGTTCTTC. Translating it yields CASSLWVRNEQFF.